A selection of T cell receptor beta chains follows, all from one sample in a study of T cell repertoires in cytomegalovirus infection. TCRdb itself ran the reads through MiXCR, one entry per CDR3 protein. This sample has some 200,000 distinct CDR3 sequences, with around 20% found just once. The sequenced sample consisted of PBMCs. All receptors come from a human donor in good health (CMV status not recorded). Some clones in this sample may be carry-over from other donors' samples. The CDR3 runs from the conserved cysteine through the conserved F or W. Fields, in order: J gene, V gene, clone size, D gene, CDR3 DNA, CDR3 protein. The D gene is left open where the match is weak. Where a row states a size, it is once, few, many or the class of an expanded clone; other rows omit it.

TRBJ1-1	TRBV10-3	few	NA	TGTGCCATCAGTGAGGAACAGGGTAGAGGCACTGAAGCTTTCTTT	CAISEEQGRGTEAFF
TRBJ2-7	TRBV7-2	many	NA	TGTGCCAGCAGCGCGGGGTCTTACGAGCAGTACTTC	CASSAGSYEQYF
TRBJ1-5	TRBV3-1	few	NA	TGTGCCAGCAGCCCGGATAGAATTACAAATCAGCCCCAGCATTTT	CASSPDRITNQPQHF
TRBJ1-2	TRBV6-5	NA	NA	TGTGCCAGCAGTTACGCCGAGCCTGTGGGCTTCTTCTATGGCTACACCTTC	CASSYAEPVGFFYGYTF
TRBJ2-2	TRBV7-2	NA	TRBD1	TGTGCCAGCAGCCCCGGGACAGGGGTCTACACCGGGGAGCTGTTTTTT	CASSPGTGVYTGELFF
TRBJ2-7	TRBV11-1	few	TRBD2	TGTGCCAGCAGCTTAGGGCGGGAGTACTTCTGGGACGAGCAGTACTTC	CASSLGREYFWDEQYF
TRBJ1-1	TRBV27	few	TRBD1	TGTGCCAGCTGGGACAGGGTGAACACTGAAGCTTTCTTT	CASWDRVNTEAFF
TRBJ1-2	TRBV6-2/TRBV6-3	many	NA	TGTGCCAGCAGAAAGGATGAGGGTAACTATGGCTACACCTTC	CASRKDEGNYGYTF
TRBJ2-7	TRBV7-9	few	NA	TGTGCCAGCAGCTTACTCAGCAGCTCCTACGAGCAGTACTTC	CASSLLSSSYEQYF
TRBJ2-5	TRBV7-3	few	TRBD2	TGTGCCAGCAGCTCCGGACTAGCTGTTGAGACCCAGTACTTC	CASSSGLAVETQYF
TRBJ2-1	TRBV12-3/TRBV12-4	many	NA	TGTGCCAGCAGTTCCACCGGGACCGACAATGAGCAGTTCTTC	CASSSTGTDNEQFF
TRBJ2-3	TRBV7-2	many	NA	TGTGCCAGCAGCTTAAGGGCGGGCGGAGTAAGCACAGATACGCAGTATTTT	CASSLRAGGVSTDTQYF
TRBJ2-1	TRBV7-9	NA	NA	TGTGCCAGCACCCAAGGAGGGAGATACAATGAGCAGTTCTTC	CASTQGGRYNEQFF
TRBJ1-1	TRBV7-6	few	TRBD1	TGTGCCAGCAGCGCCAACTCAGGGGGGAGCCTTGAAGCTTTCTTT	CASSANSGGSLEAFF
TRBJ2-3	TRBV7-2	few	TRBD2	TGTGCCAGCAGCCGCCGGACTAGCGCGACAGATACGCAGTATTTT	CASSRRTSATDTQYF
TRBJ2-2	TRBV19	NA	TRBD1	TGTGCCAGTAGTATTTCGGGACAGGGGTCCGGGGAGCTGTTTTTT	CASSISGQGSGELFF
TRBJ2-3	TRBV18	NA	TRBD1	TGTGCCAGCTCGACAGGGAGCACAGATACGCAGTATTTT	CASSTGSTDTQYF
TRBJ2-3	TRBV12-3/TRBV12-4	many	NA	TGTGCCAGCAGTTTAGGAGTAGCCCTGGGAGATACGCAGTATTTT	CASSLGVALGDTQYF
TRBJ2-7	TRBV6-2/TRBV6-3	few	NA	TGTGCCATCAAGAAGGGGTGGGAGGTCTCCTACGAGCAGTACTTC	CAIKKGWEVSYEQYF
TRBJ1-4	TRBV6-1	few	NA	TGTGCCAGCAGTGGAGTCCCGGGACGTTCGGCTAATGAAAAACTGTTTTTT	CASSGVPGRSANEKLFF
TRBJ2-7	TRBV29-1	NA	NA	TGCAGCGTTGTGGCAGGGGGGAGATCCTACGAGCAGTACTTC	CSVVAGGRSYEQYF
TRBJ2-2	TRBV14	few	NA	TGTGCCAGCAGTACCCATTCCGGGAGACCCGGGGAGCTGTTTTTT	CASSTHSGRPGELFF
TRBJ1-5	TRBV7-9	few	NA	TGTGCCAGCAGCGCCAACGGCGATCAGCCCCAGCATTTT	CASSANGDQPQHF
TRBJ1-1	TRBV12-3/TRBV12-4	NA	TRBD1	TGTGCCAGCAGTTTGGACAGGGGACGGGATGTGGACACTGAAGCTTTCTTT	CASSLDRGRDVDTEAFF